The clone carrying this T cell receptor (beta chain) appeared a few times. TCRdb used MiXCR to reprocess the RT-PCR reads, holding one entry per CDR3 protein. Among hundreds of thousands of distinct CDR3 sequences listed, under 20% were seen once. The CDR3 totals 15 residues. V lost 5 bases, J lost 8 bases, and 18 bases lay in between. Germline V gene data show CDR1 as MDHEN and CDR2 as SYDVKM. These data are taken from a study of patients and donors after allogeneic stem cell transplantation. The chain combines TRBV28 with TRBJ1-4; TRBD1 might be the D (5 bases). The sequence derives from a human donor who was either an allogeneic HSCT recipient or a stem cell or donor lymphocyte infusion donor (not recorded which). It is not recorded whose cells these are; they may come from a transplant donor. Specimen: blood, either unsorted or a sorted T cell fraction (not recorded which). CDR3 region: CASSNGGVSAEKLFF. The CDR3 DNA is TGTGCCAGCAGTAACGGGGGGGTTTCGGCCGAAAAACTGTTTTTT. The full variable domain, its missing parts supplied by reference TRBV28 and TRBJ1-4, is DVKVTQSSRYLVKRTGEKVFLECVQDMDHENMFWYRQDPGLGLRLIYFSYDVKMKEKGDIPEGYSVSREKKERFSLILESASTNQTSMYLCASSNGGVSAEKLFFGSGTQLSVL.